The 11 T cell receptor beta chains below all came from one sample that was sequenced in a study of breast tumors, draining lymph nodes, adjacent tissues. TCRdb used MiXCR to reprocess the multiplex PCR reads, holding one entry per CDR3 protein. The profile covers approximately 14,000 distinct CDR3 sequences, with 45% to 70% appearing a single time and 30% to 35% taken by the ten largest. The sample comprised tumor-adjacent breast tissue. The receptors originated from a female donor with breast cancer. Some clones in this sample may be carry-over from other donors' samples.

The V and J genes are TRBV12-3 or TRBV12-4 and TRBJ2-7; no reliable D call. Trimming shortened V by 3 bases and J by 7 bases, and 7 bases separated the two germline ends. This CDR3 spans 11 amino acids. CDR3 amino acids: CASSFAGEQYF. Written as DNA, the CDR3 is TGTGCCAGCAGTTTCGCCGGGGAGCAGTACTTC.

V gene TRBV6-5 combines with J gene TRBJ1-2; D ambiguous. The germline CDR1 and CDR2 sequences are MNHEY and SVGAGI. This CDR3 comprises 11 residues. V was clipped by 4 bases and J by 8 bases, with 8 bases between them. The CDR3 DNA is TGTGCCAGCAGTTCGCTCGGGGGCTACACCTTC. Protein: CASSSLGGYTF.

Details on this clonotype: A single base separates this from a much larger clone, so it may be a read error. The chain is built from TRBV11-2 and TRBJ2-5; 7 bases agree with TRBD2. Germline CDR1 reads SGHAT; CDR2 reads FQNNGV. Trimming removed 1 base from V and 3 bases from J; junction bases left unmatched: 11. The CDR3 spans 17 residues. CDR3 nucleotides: TGTGCCAGCAGCTTAGGTCTAGCGGCAGGTTACAAAGAGACCCAGTACTTC. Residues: CASSLGLAAGYKETQYF.

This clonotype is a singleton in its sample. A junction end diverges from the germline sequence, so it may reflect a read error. The CDR3 nucleotides are TGCAGCGCTAGAGAGTGGGCTAACTACGGCTACACCTTC. As protein: CSAREWANYGYTF. This sequence joins TRBV20-1 and TRBJ1-2, with D unresolved. Germline loops: CDR1 DFQATT, CDR2 SNEGSKA (reference sequence). This CDR3 contains 13 residues.

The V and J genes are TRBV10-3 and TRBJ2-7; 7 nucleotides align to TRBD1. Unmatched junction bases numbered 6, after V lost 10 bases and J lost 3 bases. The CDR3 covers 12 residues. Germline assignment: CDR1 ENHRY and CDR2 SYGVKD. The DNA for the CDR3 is TGTGCCACTACCCGGGACAGCTACGAGCAGTACTTC. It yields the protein CATTRDSYEQYF.

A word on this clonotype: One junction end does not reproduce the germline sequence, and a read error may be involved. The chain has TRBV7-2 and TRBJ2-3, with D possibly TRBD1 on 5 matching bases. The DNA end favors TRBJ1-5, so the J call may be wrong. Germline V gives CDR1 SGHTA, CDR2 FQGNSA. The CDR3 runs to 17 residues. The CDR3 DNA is TGCGCCAGCAGCCACGCCTCCGGGACTAGCGGCCCAGATCCGCAGCATTTT. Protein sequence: CASSHASGTSGPDPQHF.

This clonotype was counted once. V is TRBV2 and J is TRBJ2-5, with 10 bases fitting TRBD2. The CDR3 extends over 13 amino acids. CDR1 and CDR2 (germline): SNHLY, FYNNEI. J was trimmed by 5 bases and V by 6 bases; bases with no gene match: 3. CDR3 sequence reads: CASRLAGVETQYF. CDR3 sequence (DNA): TGTGCCAGCAGGCTAGCGGGAGTTGAGACCCAGTACTTC. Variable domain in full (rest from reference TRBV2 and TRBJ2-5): EPEVTQTPSHQVTQMGQEVILRCVPISNHLYFYWYRQILGQKVEFLVSFYNNEISEKSEIFDDQFSVERPDGSNFTLKIRSTKLEDSAMYFCASRLAGVETQYFGPGTRLLVL.

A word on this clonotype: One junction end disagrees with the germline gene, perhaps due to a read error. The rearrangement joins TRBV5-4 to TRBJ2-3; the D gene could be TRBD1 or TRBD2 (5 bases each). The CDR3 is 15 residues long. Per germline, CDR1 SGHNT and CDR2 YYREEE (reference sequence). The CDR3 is CASSLWGRPTDTQYF. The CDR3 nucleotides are TGTGCCAGCAGCTTGTGGGGACGGCCCACAGATACGCAATATTTT.

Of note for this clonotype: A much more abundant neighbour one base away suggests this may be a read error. The CDR3 loop reads CASSMYREVGYGYTF. The DNA of the CDR3 is TGTGCCAGTAGTATGTACAGGGAGGTGGGCTATGGCTACACCTTC. The chain has TRBV19 and TRBJ1-2, with D perhaps matching TRBD1 (6 bases). V lost 3 bases, J lost 4 bases, and 15 bases lay in between. CDR3 length: 15 residues. CDR1 and CDR2 from the germline V gene are LNHDA and SQIVND (reference sequence).

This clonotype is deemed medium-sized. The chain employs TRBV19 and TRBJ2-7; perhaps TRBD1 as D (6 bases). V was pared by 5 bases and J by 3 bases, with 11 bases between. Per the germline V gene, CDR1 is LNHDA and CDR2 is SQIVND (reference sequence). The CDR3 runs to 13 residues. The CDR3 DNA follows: TGTGCCAGTAGTTCCAGGGACAACTACGAGCAGTACTTC. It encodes CASSSRDNYEQYF.

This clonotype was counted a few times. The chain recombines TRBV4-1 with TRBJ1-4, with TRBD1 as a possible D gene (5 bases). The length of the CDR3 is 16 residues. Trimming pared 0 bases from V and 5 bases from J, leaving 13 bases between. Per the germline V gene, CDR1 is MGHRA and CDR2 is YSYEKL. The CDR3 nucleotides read TGCGCCAGCAGCCAAGATGGTACAGGCTTCAATGAAAAACTGTTTTTT. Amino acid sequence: CASSQDGTGFNEKLFF.